This is a list of T cell receptor beta chains from one sample in a study of blood T cell repertoires in COVID-19. Sequenced by immunoSEQ multiplex PCR; TCRdb stores in-frame clones only, minus some. The sample lists 55,000 to 65,000 clones, approximately 89% occurring once. Material: peripheral blood. These TCRs come from a man aged 55 to 70 with active or convalescent COVID-19. Both conserved end residues are part of each CDR3. Each record gives: CDR3 DNA, CDR3 protein, J gene, CDR3 length, D gene, V gene, clone size. The D gene is left open where the match is weak. Clone size is shown for a subset of rows, as once, few, many or a class of expanded clone.

TGTGCCAGCCGCAGGGCACCCTCCTACGAGCAGTACTTC | CASRRAPSYEQYF | TRBJ2-7 | 13 | NA | TRBV6-5 | NA
TGTGCCATCAGGCGGGGAACTAATGAAAAACTGTTTTTT | CAIRRGTNEKLFF | TRBJ1-4 | 13 | NA | TRBV10-3 | few
TGTGCCACCAAAAGGGACAGGTTGAATCAGCCCCAGCATTTT | CATKRDRLNQPQHF | TRBJ1-5 | 14 | TRBD1 | TRBV28 | NA
TGTGCCAGCAGTTTATCCGGGACTAGCGGATACTACGAGCAGTACTTC | CASSLSGTSGYYEQYF | TRBJ2-7 | 16 | TRBD2 | TRBV27 | once
TGTGCCACCAGCAGAGACAATTCCTACGAGCAGTACTTC | CATSRDNSYEQYF | TRBJ2-7 | 13 | NA | TRBV15 | NA
TGTGCCAGCAGCCAAGGGACTAGCGGGTTCTCCTACGAGCAGTACTTC | CASSQGTSGFSYEQYF | TRBJ2-7 | 16 | TRBD2 | TRBV3-1/TRBV3-2 | NA
TGTGCCAGCAGTTCCCCCGGGACAGTGAACACTGAAGCTTTCTTT | CASSSPGTVNTEAFF | TRBJ1-1 | 15 | TRBD1 | TRBV7-9 | NA
TGTGCCAGCAGCCAAGCGTCCCTCTTTGTACAGGGTAAGAACGAGCAGTACTTC | CASSQASLFVQGKNEQYF | TRBJ2-7 | 18 | NA | TRBV3-1/TRBV3-2 | NA
TGTGCCAGCAGGTCCACGACAGCAACTAATGAAAAACTGTTTTTT | CASRSTTATNEKLFF | TRBJ1-4 | 15 | NA | TRBV27 | NA
TGTGCCAGTAGTATTGGGACAGGGGGCTCTACCGGGGAGCTGTTTTTT | CASSIGTGGSTGELFF | TRBJ2-2 | 16 | TRBD1 | TRBV19 | NA